This note documents a single T cell receptor (beta chain) sequence. This CDR3 is built from 15 residues. Per the germline V gene, CDR1 is MNHEY and CDR2 is SVGAGI. The J segment lost 1 base and the V segment lost 7 bases, leaving 6 bases of the junction unmatched. As to time point: patch test 2, 6 weeks after DPC sensitization. Treatment defined: therapeutic diphenylcyclopropenone sensitization with weekly scalp DPC. The entry originates in a study of human T cells and chemical hapten exposure. TCRdb re-derived calls from the RACE reads in MiXCR, one entry per CDR3 protein. Of around 360,000 distinct CDR3 sequences listed, around 6% were seen once; the top ten hold less than 6.5%.

This chain joins TRBV6-5 and TRBJ2-2, with TRBD2 identical over 7 bases. The starting material was whole blood, obtained in connection with sensitization to the hapten diphenylcyclopropenone (DPC). The receptor was isolated from a woman between 18 and 30 years old with alopecia areata. Some clones in this sample may be carry-over from other donors' samples. CDR3 in amino acids: CASIATSLNTGELFF. CDR3 DNA sequence: TGTGCCAGCATCGCGACTAGCTTGAACACCGGGGAGCTGTTTTTT.